This T cell receptor beta chain was captured in a study of blood T cells in healthy people across ages. Regarding the study as a whole: Naive and antigen-experienced cells were not separated, limiting conclusive comparison.

Ranging in age from roughly 6 to 100, the donors were healthy Caucasian individuals from Russia. About this clonotype: What it recognizes is unknown.

The authors ran a second PCR of roughly 6 to 12 cycles using a sample-barcoded 5' primer and a J-beta primer mix. Each sample provided no less than 2.5 million CDR3-containing paired-end reads. TCRdb independently ran MiXCR on the 5' RACE reads; one entry per CDR3 protein. This repertoire shows 1,100,000 or so distinct CDR3 sequences, around 43% found once; its top ten account for approximately 19%. Per the germline V gene, CDR1 is SEHNR and CDR2 is FQNEAQ (reference sequence). The V segment lost 5 bases and the J segment 14 bases; nucleotides outside the gene matches: 12. This CDR3 region has 13 residues.

This receptor was obtained from a woman aged 55-70 years in good health. Source material: blood. The chain joins TRBV7-9 to TRBJ2-1; 7 nucleotides align to TRBD2. The chain's CDR3 is CASSATPGLRKFF. The DNA for the CDR3 is TGTGCCAGCAGCGCGACCCCGGGACTACGAAAGTTCTTC.